These 15 T cell receptor beta chains share one sample of origin, sequenced in a study of blood T cell repertoires in COVID-19 (dated by TCRdb to the early 2020s). Preparation of the library involved the immunoSEQ multiplex PCR assay. The immuneACCESS repertoire file appears here via TCRdb, limited to in-frame rearrangements. These files lack a portion of the clones; in checked studies, under half of the deficit traces to unresolved V genes, and the cause of the others is not known. The sample table records about 190,000 clones; 80% to 90% of these occur just once. The ten largest clonotypes hold 1.1% of the sample. Material for sequencing was peripheral blood. The receptor set was obtained from a man between 25 and 39 years old with acute or convalescent COVID-19.

The chain carries TRBV7-9 and TRBJ2-2; weak D call: TRBD1 (6 bases). Germline CDR1 is SEHNR and CDR2 is FQNEAQ (reference sequence). The V end lost 3 bases, the J end lost 1 base, and 9 bases lay between the germline ends. The CDR3 spans 15 residues. Here the CDR3 reads CASSLETGNTGELFF. Here the CDR3 DNA reads TGTGCCAGCAGCTTGGAGACAGGGAACACCGGGGAGCTGTTTTTT. The full variable domain, in which reference TRBV7-9 and TRBJ2-2 provide the parts outside the CDR3, is DTGVSQNPRHKITKRGQNVTFRCDPISEHNRLYWYRQTLGQGPEFLTYFQNEAQLEKSRLLSDRFSAERPKGSFSTLEIQRTEQGDSAMYLCASSLETGNTGELFFGEGSRLTVL.

The rearrangement joins TRBV2 to TRBJ1-2; D gene ambiguous. This CDR3 spans 15 amino acids. Germline values: CDR1 SNHLY, CDR2 FYNNEI. Trimming pared 1 base from V and 4 bases from J, leaving 13 bases between. CDR3 sequence reads: CASSEGASLVYGYTF. The CDR3 DNA is TGTGCCAGCAGTGAAGGGGCTTCGCTTGTCTATGGCTACACCTTC.

V usage is TRBV3-1 (or the pseudogene TRBV3-2) and J usage is TRBJ2-2; 8 positions agree with TRBD1. The junction had 19 bases not matched to a gene; V was cut back by 2 bases and J by 5 bases. The CDR3 runs to 20 residues. The germline CDR1 and CDR2 sequences are LGHDT and YNNKEL (reference sequence). CDR3 in DNA: TGTGCCAGCAGCCAATTCGGGACAGGAAAGGCGGGGATAGGTACCGGGGAGCTGTTTTTT. It is translated as CASSQFGTGKAGIGTGELFF.

The rearrangement uses TRBV28 and TRBJ1-2; D might be TRBD1 (5 bases). Germline CDR1 reads MDHEN; CDR2 reads SYDVKM. V was clipped by 5 bases and J by 8 bases, with 12 bases between them. This CDR3 comprises 12 residues. The CDR3 DNA reads as TGTGCCAGCAGTCCAAGACAGCACGGCTACACCTTC. Translating it yields CASSPRQHGYTF.

V gene TRBV5-6 combines with J gene TRBJ2-1, with D possibly being TRBD2 (6 bases). V was clipped by 0 bases and J by 2 bases, with 12 bases between them. Per the germline V gene, CDR1 is SGHDT and CDR2 is YYEEEE. The CDR3 is made up of 16 amino acids. The CDR3 region is CASSLVRGTTYNEQFF. The DNA for the CDR3 is TGTGCCAGCAGCTTGGTACGGGGGACGACCTACAATGAGCAGTTCTTC. Full variable domain (outside the CDR3, taken from reference TRBV5-6 and TRBJ2-1): DAGVTQSPTHLIKTRGQQVTLRCSPKSGHDTVSWYQQALGQGPQFIFQYYEEEERQRGNFPDRFSGHQFPNYSSELNVNALLLGDSALYLCASSLVRGTTYNEQFFGPGTRLTVL.

The chain carries TRBV3-1 (or the pseudogene TRBV3-2) and TRBJ1-5, with 7 bases lining up with TRBD1. This CDR3 region has 15 residues. Losses at the gene ends were 5 bases for V and 4 bases for J; bases not matched to a gene: 8. Germline loops: CDR1 LGHDT, CDR2 YNNKEL (reference sequence). The CDR3: CASSIGTDPNQPQHF. CDR3 in DNA: TGTGCCAGCAGCATTGGGACAGACCCTAATCAGCCCCAGCATTTT.

The chain links TRBV21-1 to TRBJ1-1. TRBV21-1 is designated a pseudogene. This CDR3 region has 13 residues. The CDR3 loop reads CASKFGGNTEAFF. The DNA for the CDR3 is TGTGCCAGCAAATTCGGGGGGAACACTGAAGCTTTCTTT.

The chain has TRBV5-1 and TRBJ1-6; 9 nucleotides line up with TRBD1. The CDR3 is made up of 15 amino acids. Trimming took 4 bases from V and 12 from J; bases not matched to a gene: 11. Germline V gene sequence: CDR1 SGHRS, CDR2 YFSETQ. The CDR3 spells CASSPGGTGSGPLHF. The DNA for the CDR3 is TGCGCCAGCAGCCCCGGGGGGACAGGGTCCGGACCCCTCCACTTT.

This chain connects TRBV19 to TRBJ2-1, with 10 bases matching TRBD2. This CDR3 contains 14 residues. Germline V gene lookup returns CDR1 LNHDA and CDR2 SQIVND (reference sequence). V dropped 7 bases and J dropped 5; count of bases not matched to a gene: 5. The CDR3 spells CASTSGRAHNEQFF. In DNA, the CDR3 is TGTGCCAGTACAAGCGGGAGGGCCCACAATGAGCAGTTCTTC.

In nucleotides, the CDR3 is TGCGCCAGCAGTGAGGGACCGGCGGGGAGTTCACCCCTCCACTTT. Protein product: CASSEGPAGSSPLHF. The genes are TRBV10-2 and TRBJ1-6; D is uncertain. Trimming pared 2 bases from V and 9 bases from J, leaving 14 bases between. The CDR3 runs 15 residues. Germline assignment: CDR1 WSHSY and CDR2 SAAADI.

This chain links TRBV28 with TRBJ2-5, with TRBD2 matching 7 bases. J lost 5 bases, V lost 9 bases, and 3 bases had no gene match. Germline assignment: CDR1 MDHEN and CDR2 SYDVKM. This CDR3 is 11 amino acids long. The CDR3 loop reads CASRGGETQYF. The CDR3 bases are TGTGCCAGTAGGGGAGGGGAGACCCAGTACTTC.

The chain joins TRBV12-3 or TRBV12-4 to TRBJ1-2, with unresolved D. This CDR3 is 13 amino acids long. Trimming shortened V by 2 bases and J by 3 bases, and 7 bases separated the two germline ends. In DNA, the CDR3 is TGTGCCAGCAGTTTACAGTCCGACTATGGCTACACCTTC. It translates to CASSLQSDYGYTF.

This chain uses TRBV28 with TRBJ1-5, with 9 bases fitting TRBD1. This CDR3 contains 12 residues. Looked up from germline, CDR1 is MDHEN and CDR2 is SYDVKM. The V and J ends lost 8 bases and 4 bases, in that order; junction bases with no gene match: 0. The CDR3 here is CASGTGNQPQHF. CDR3 sequence (DNA): TGTGCCAGCGGGACAGGGAATCAGCCCCAGCATTTT.

The chain couples TRBV5-4 to TRBJ2-5; 10 bases fit TRBD1. This CDR3 has 14 residues. CDR1 and CDR2 from the germline V gene are SGHNT and YYREEE (reference sequence). V lost 3 bases to trimming and J lost 4 bases; unmatched junction nucleotides: 3. The CDR3 spells CASSSTGGGETQYF. The CDR3, as DNA: TGTGCCAGCAGCTCGACAGGGGGCGGAGAGACCCAGTACTTC.

The V call is TRBV5-4, the J call TRBJ1-2, with D perhaps TRBD1 (5 bases). CDR1 is SGHNT and CDR2 is YYREEE in the germline V gene (reference sequence). V was trimmed by 6 bases and J by 5 bases, leaving 17 bases between them. The CDR3 consists of 14 residues. DNA of the CDR3: TGTGCCAGCACCCGGGGGGGGGAGACTTATGGCTACACCTTC. Amino acids: CASTRGGETYGYTF.